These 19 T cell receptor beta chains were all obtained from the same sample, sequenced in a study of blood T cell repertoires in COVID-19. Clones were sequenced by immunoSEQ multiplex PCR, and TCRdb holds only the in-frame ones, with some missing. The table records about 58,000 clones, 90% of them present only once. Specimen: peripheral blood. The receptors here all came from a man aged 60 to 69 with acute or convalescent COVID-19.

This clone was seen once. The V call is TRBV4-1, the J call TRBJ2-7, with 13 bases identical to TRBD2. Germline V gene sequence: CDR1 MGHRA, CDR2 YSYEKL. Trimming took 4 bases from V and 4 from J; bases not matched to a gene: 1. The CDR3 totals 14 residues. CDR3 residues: CASSPTSGRYEQYF. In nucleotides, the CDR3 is TGCGCCAGCAGCCCGACTAGCGGGAGGTACGAGCAGTACTTC.

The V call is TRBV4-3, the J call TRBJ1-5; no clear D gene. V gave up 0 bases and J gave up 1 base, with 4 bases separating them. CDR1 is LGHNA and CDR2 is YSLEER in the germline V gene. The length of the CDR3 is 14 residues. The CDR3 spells CASSQDLSNQPQHF. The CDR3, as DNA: TGCGCCAGCAGCCAAGATTTAAGCAATCAGCCCCAGCATTTT.

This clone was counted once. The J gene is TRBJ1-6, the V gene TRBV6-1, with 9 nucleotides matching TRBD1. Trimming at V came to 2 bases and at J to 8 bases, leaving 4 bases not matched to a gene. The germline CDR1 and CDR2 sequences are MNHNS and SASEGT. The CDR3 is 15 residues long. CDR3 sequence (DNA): TGTGCCAGCAGTGAATCCGGGACAGGGTATTCACCCCTCCACTTT. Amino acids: CASSESGTGYSPLHF.

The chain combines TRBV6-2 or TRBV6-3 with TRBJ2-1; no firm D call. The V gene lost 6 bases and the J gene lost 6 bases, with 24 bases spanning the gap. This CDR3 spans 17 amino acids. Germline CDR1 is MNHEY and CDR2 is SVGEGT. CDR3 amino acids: CASSPPHRSSLFNEQFF. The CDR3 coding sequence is TGTGCCAGCAGCCCCCCGCACCGGAGCAGCCTTTTCAATGAGCAGTTCTTC.

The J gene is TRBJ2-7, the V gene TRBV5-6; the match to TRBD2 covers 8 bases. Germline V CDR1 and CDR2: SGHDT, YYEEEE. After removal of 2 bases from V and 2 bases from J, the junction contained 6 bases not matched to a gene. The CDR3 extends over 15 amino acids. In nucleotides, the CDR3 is TGTGCCAGCAGCTTCCTGGACGGGGGGGCCTACGAGCAGTACTTC. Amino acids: CASSFLDGGAYEQYF.

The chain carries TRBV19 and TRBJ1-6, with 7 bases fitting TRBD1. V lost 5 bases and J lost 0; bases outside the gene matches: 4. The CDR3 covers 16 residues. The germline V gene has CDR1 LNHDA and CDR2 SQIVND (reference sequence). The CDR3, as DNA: TGTGCCAGTAGTTACAGGGGAGGCTCCTATAATTCACCCCTCCACTTT. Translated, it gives CASSYRGGSYNSPLHF.

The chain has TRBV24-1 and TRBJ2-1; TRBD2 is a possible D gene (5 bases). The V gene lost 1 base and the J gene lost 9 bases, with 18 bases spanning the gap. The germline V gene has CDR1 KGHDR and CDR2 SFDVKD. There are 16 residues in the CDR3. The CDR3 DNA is TGTGCCACCAGTGATTTTACGGGCGCCGGAGGCGGTGAGCAGTTCTTC. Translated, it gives CATSDFTGAGGGEQFF.

The CDR3 sequence is CASTPGPGGSLGAFF. The DNA of the CDR3 is TGCGCCAGCACCCCTGGGCCAGGGGGTTCGCTCGGAGCTTTCTTT. The chain links TRBV4-1 to TRBJ1-1; 7 bases fit TRBD1. V lost 7 bases and J lost 10; bases outside the gene matches: 18. Germline assignment: CDR1 MGHRA and CDR2 YSYEKL. The CDR3 is 15 residues long.

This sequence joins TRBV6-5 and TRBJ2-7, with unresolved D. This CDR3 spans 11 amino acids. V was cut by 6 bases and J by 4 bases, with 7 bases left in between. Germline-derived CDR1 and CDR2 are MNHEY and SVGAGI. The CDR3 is CASSVLYEQYF. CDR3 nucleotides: TGTGCCAGCAGCGTCCTGTACGAGCAGTACTTC.

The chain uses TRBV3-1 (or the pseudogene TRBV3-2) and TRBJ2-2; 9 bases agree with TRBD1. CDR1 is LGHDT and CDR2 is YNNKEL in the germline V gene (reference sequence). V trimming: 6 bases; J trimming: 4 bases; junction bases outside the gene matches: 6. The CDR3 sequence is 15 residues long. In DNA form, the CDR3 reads TGTGCCAGCAGTCCCGGGACAGGGACCACCGGGGAGCTGTTTTTT. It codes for CASSPGTGTTGELFF.

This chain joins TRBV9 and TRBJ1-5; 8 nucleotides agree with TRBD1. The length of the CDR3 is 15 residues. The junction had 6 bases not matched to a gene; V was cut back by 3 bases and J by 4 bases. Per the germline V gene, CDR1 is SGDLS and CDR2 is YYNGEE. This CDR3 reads CASSALTGVNQPQHF. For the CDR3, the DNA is TGTGCCAGCAGCGCACTGACAGGGGTAAATCAGCCCCAGCATTTT. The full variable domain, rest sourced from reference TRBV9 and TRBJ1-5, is DSGVTQTPKHLITATGQRVTLRCSPRSGDLSVYWYQQSLDQGLQFLIQYYNGEERAKGNILERFSAQQFPDLHSELNLSSLELGDSALYFCASSALTGVNQPQHFGDGTRLSIL.

CDR3 DNA: TGTGCCAGCAGCTTAGATAGTGACAGAACTGAAGCTTTCTTT. Protein: CASSLDSDRTEAFF. The chain joins TRBV11-2 to TRBJ1-1, with D possibly matching TRBD1 (5 bases). From germline, CDR1 is SGHAT and CDR2 FQNNGV. Trimming stripped 0 bases from V and 5 bases from J, with 10 bases between. There are 14 residues in the CDR3.

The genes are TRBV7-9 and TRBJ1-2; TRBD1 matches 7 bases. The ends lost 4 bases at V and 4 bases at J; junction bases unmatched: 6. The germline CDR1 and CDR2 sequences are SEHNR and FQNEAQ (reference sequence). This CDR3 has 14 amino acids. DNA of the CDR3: TGTGCCAGCAGCTCCCGCGGGACAGCCTATGGCTACACCTTC. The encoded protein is CASSSRGTAYGYTF.

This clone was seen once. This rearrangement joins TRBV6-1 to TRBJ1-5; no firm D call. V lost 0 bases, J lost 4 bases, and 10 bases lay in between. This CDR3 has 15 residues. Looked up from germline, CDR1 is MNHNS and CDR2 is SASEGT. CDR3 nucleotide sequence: TGTGCCAGCAGTGAAGCGCCACAGAGTAATCAGCCCCAGCATTTT. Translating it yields CASSEAPQSNQPQHF.

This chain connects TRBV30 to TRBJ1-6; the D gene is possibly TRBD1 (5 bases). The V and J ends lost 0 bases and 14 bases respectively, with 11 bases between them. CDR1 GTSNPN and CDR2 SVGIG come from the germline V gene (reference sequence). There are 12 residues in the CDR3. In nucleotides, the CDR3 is TGTGCCTGGAGTGTACTCGGGGGGGCCCTCCACTTT. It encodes CAWSVLGGALHF.

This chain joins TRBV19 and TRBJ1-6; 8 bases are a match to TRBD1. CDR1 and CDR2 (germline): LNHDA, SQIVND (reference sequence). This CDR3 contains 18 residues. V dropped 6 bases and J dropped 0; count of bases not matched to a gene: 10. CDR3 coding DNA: TGTGCCAGTAGCCCACGGGGGACAGGAGGCTCCTATAATTCACCCCTCCACTTT. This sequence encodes CASSPRGTGGSYNSPLHF.

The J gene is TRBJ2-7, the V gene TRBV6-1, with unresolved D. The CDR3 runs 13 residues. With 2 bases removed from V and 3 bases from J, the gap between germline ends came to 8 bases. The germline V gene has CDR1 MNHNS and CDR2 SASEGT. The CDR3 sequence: CASSESSFYEQYF. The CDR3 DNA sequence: TGTGCCAGCAGTGAATCCTCCTTCTACGAGCAGTACTTC.

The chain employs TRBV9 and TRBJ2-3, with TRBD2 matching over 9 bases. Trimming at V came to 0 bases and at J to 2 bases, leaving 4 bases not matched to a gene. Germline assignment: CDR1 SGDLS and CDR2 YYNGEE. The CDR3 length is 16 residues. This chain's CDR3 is CASSVGSGSPTDTQYF. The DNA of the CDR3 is TGTGCCAGCAGCGTAGGTAGCGGGAGCCCCACAGATACGCAGTATTTT.

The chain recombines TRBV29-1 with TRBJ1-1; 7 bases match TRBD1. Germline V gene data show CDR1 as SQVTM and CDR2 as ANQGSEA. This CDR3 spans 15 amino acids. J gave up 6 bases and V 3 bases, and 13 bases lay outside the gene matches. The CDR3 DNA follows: TGCAGCGTTGAGTGGACAGGCGCCCGTCAGGCTGAAGCTTTCTTT. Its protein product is CSVEWTGARQAEAFF. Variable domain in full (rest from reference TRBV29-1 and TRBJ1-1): SAVISQKPSRDICQRGTSLTIQCQVDSQVTMMFWYRQQPGQSLTLIATANQGSEATYESGFVIDKFPISRPNLTFSTLTVSNMSPEDSSIYLCSVEWTGARQAEAFFGQGTRLTVV.